The present entry profiles one T cell receptor (beta chain) with its context. Its antigen is as yet unknown. This sample is part of a study of T cell responses to AZD1222 COVID-19 vaccine. Study-level results: Spike-specific TCR breadth and depth grew following two AZD1222 doses. Every sample of the repertoires postdated the peak T cell response. The study found vaccine-associated CD4 TCRs spanning spike, dominant at 160-218 and 743-854.

The CDR3 is 13 residues long. Deletions cut 8 bases from V and 5 bases from J, with 13 bases between. Germline CDR1 reads MNHEY; CDR2 reads SMNVEV (reference sequence). The method was immunoSEQ multiplex PCR; TCRdb's version includes in-frame clones alone and lacks a portion of them. The sample lists 150,000 to 200,000 clones; around nine tenths were seen once. The chain recombines TRBV27 with TRBJ1-5; D might be TRBD1 (6 bases). Sample: peripheral blood, taken on day 0 of AZD1222 vaccination. The origin of this receptor is an adult in good health. The CDR3 spells CASGWTVDQPQHF. CDR3 coding DNA: TGTGCCAGCGGCTGGACAGTAGATCAGCCCCAGCATTTT.